This TCR beta chain emerged from a study of T cell responses to AZD1222 COVID-19 vaccine. Study-level points and caveats: Clonal diversity was possibly underestimated, and white British individuals and females predominated among donors. Elevations in Spike-specific TCR breadth and depth followed administration of two AZD1222 doses. Across the whole spike, CD4 TCRs peaked at regions 160-218 and 743-854. As reported, nearly half of all spike-specific TCRs target variant regions that are unmutated.

The CDR3 extends over 14 amino acids. Trimming took 2 bases from V and 1 from J, leaving 7 bases between them. Per germline, CDR1 SGHRS and CDR2 YFSETQ. Details on this clone: Its antigen remains unidentified.

TCRdb keeps only in-frame clones here, not all; method: immunoSEQ multiplex PCR. The sample has roughly 100,000 clones, 89% seen once. The source is an adult who received the AZD1222 COVID-19 vaccine. V gene TRBV5-1 combines with J gene TRBJ1-3, with D perhaps TRBD1 (6 bases). Here the sequenced sample was peripheral blood, taken 28 days after the second AZD1222 dose. CDR3 bases: TGCGCCAGCAGCTTAGGGGGTTCTGGAAACACCATATATTTT. It is translated as CASSLGGSGNTIYF.